This TCR beta chain was retrieved from a study of PD-1 blockade in classical Hodgkin lymphoma. Time point: cycle 4 day 1 (C4D1), after 6 weeks of nivolumab. In every patient, relapse followed autologous stem cell transplantation, while exposure to brentuximab vedotin differed. Best response was recorded as complete response, partial response or progressive disease. This table comes from immunoSEQ multiplex PCR, and its TCRdb copy is limited to in-frame clones, with some not included. This sample carries approximately 24,000 clones, about 80% of them seen once, and the ten largest clones take 22%. The CDR3 extends over 15 amino acids. J gave up 9 bases and V 4 bases, and 11 bases lay outside the gene matches. CDR1 is SGHVS and CDR2 is FNYEAQ in the germline V gene. In this sample, this clone turned up once.

The input for sequencing was peripheral blood mononuclear cells (PBMCs), taken before the fourth cycle of nivolumab. This chain links TRBV7-6 with TRBJ1-2, with 10 nucleotides matching TRBD1. The source is a human donor with classical Hodgkin lymphoma. CDR3 nucleotides: TGTGCCAGCAGCTCGACCCAGGGACAGGGGAGACGCTACACCTTC. Its protein product is CASSSTQGQGRRYTF.